This T cell receptor beta chain was documented in a study of blood T cell repertoires in COVID-19 (dated by TCRdb to the early 2020s). Turning to the overall study: Collaborator samples came from the United States, Italy and Spain and covered acute and convalescent phases of COVID-19. The prospective study material was composed of cDNA or gDNA derived from T cells, B-cell-depleted T cells, or PBMCs. Subjects who had been exposed to COVID-19, were actively infected with it, or had recovered from it provided the deeply sampled blood TCRbeta repertoires that made up the dataset. Where available, HLA class I and class II types were obtained from metadata supplied by the sample provider rather than from assay-based typing. The repertoires were released in a freely available public database meant as a resource for research on the immune response to SARS-CoV-2. Samples were obtained from the ongoing ImmuneRACE study (first 160 participants) and from 1,254 subjects provided by 6 global collaborators. The sample metadata nearly always contained a de-identified subject ID, COVID-19 status, age in years and sex. What the research found in general, with its limitations: The quantity of clinical and demographic metadata differed by source and by participant and was supplied without curation.

The immunoSEQ Assay, a bias-controlled multiplex PCR, was used to amplify TCRbeta CDR3 regions from genomic DNA. Under the source paper's analysis protocol: Nucleated cell counts per sample were estimated from amplification of reference gene primers within the assay. Sequence reads were collapsed and filtered to measure the absolute abundance of every unique TCRbeta CDR3 rearrangement. Productive Simpson clonality was computed per sample as the square root of Simpson's diversity index over productive rearrangements. TCRdb holds this immuneACCESS table with in-frame rearrangements only. Some clones are missing; in checked studies, unresolved V genes explain under half, and the rest has no known cause. V and J calls and clone size are those listed in that table; D and trimming were worked out from the DNA. This sample holds about 340,000 clones; approximately 86% were observed only once. The ten largest account for about 4.2% of the sample.

Notes on this clone: Its recognized antigen is unknown. Qualities for individual bases were not recorded, and no much larger clone is one base off. The sample has other DNA sequences that encode this CDR3 too.

According to the germline V gene (reference sequence), CDR1 reads LGHDT and CDR2 reads YNNKEL. Counted from cysteine to phenylalanine, this CDR3 has 14 amino acids. Only the CDR3 region is kept as DNA, spanning 42 bases read in frame from base 1. Relative to germline, V is 3 bases shorter and J is 6 bases shorter, with 12 bases between their ends. Participants in the prospective study were aged about 18 to 95 years, lived in some 24 United States geographic areas, and enrolled through a virtual design. Cohort assignment in the prospective study relied on participant-reported clinical history from a screening survey and a study questionnaire. In the prospective study, whole blood, serum and a nasopharyngeal or oropharyngeal swab were collected from each participant by mobile phlebotomists. Over a roughly 2-month period, participants in the prospective study had the option of providing additional blood draws and questionnaires. Before DNA extraction, blood samples from the prospective study were shipped at room temperature or frozen.

Here the chain combines TRBV3-1 (or the pseudogene TRBV3-2) and TRBJ1-5; a weak D assignment points to TRBD1 (6 bases agree). The source of this sequence is a woman in her forties with acute COVID-19. Sequences were obtained from PBMCs or T cells enriched from blood (not recorded which). The DNA sequence is TGTGCCAGCAGCCAGGGGGCGGGAGGTCAGCCCCAGCATTTT. It translates to CASSQGAGGQPQHF.